One sample yielded the 18 T cell receptor beta chains listed below, sequenced in a study of T cells in localized non-small cell lung cancer. Generated by immunoSEQ multiplex PCR, the TCRdb table keeps only in-frame clones and is missing some. The data contain around 19,000 clones, around 82% of them singletons. This specimen was peripheral blood, taken before any cancer treatment. These receptor sequences come from a male donor older than 55 with stage III lung adenocarcinoma.

This chain links TRBV5-1 with TRBJ2-2; 11 bases are shared with TRBD1. V trimming: 4 bases; J trimming: 6 bases; junction bases outside the gene matches: 8. The CDR3 runs to 16 residues. Germline CDR1 reads SGHRS; CDR2 reads YFSETQ. CDR3 bases: TGCGCCAGCAGCCGAGTCGGACAGGGGGCACCCGGGGAGCTGTTTTTT. Protein: CASSRVGQGAPGELFF.

The chain uses TRBV5-1 and TRBJ2-3; tentatively, D is TRBD1 (5 bases). Deletions cut 4 bases from V and 2 bases from J, with 23 bases between. The germline gives CDR1 SGHRS, CDR2 YFSETQ. The length of the CDR3 is 18 residues. Here the CDR3 reads CASSPRFMFTGPTDTQYF. The CDR3 DNA follows: TGCGCCAGCAGCCCTCGATTTATGTTTACAGGCCCCACAGATACGCAGTATTTT.

V usage is TRBV27 and J usage is TRBJ2-4, with a weak D call TRBD1 (5 bases). The CDR3 runs 14 residues. CDR1 and CDR2 from the germline V gene are MNHEY and SMNVEV (reference sequence). The V end lost 2 bases, the J end lost 1 base, and 6 bases lay between the germline ends. This CDR3 reads CASSLKGAKNIQYF. In nucleotides, the CDR3 is TGTGCCAGCAGTTTAAAGGGGGCCAAAAACATTCAGTACTTC.

J is TRBJ2-5 and V is TRBV7-9; D unresolved. The V gene's germline CDR1 is SEHNR and CDR2 FQNEAQ (reference sequence). Deletions cut 2 bases from V and 0 bases from J, with 7 bases between. This CDR3 region has 14 residues. The DNA of the CDR3 is TGTGCCAGCAGCTTACTACTCCACCAAGAGACCCAGTACTTC. Amino acids: CASSLLLHQETQYF.

CDR3: CASTSGTEAFF. The CDR3 DNA is TGTGCCAGCACCTCAGGAACTGAAGCTTTCTTT. The chain carries TRBV2 and TRBJ1-1, with no clear D. Germline V gives CDR1 SNHLY, CDR2 FYNNEI. The CDR3 consists of 11 residues. V was cut by 7 bases and J by 5 bases, with 8 bases left in between.

This clone ranks as medium-sized. V usage is TRBV2 and J usage is TRBJ1-2; D gene uncertain. This CDR3 is built from 13 residues. The germline V gene has CDR1 SNHLY and CDR2 FYNNEI. V lost 8 bases and J 2 bases, leaving 12 bases between the germline ends. Here the CDR3 DNA reads TGTGCCAGCCGAGCGGACGGAAACTATGGCTACACCTTC. Its protein product is CASRADGNYGYTF.

This chain links TRBV4-1 with TRBJ1-4; D might be TRBD1 (5 bases). Looked up from germline, CDR1 is MGHRA and CDR2 is YSYEKL. With 2 bases removed from V and 7 bases from J, the gap between germline ends came to 14 bases. This CDR3 has 15 amino acids. As DNA, the CDR3 is TGCGCCAGCAGCCAATTCGGCAGGGTGCGTGAAAAACTGTTTTTT. It codes for CASSQFGRVREKLFF.

The chain joins TRBV10-3 to TRBJ1-1, with 7 bases that match TRBD1. Unmatched junction bases numbered 6, after V lost 3 bases and J lost 5 bases. The CDR3 runs to 14 residues. The germline V gene has CDR1 ENHRY and CDR2 SYGVKD. The CDR3 sequence is CAISEQGSRTEAFF. The CDR3 DNA is TGTGCCATCAGTGAACAGGGGAGTCGGACTGAAGCTTTCTTT.

The rearrangement links TRBV19 to TRBJ1-2; D ambiguous. Trimming removed 3 bases at V and 8 bases at J, with 10 bases between. Germline V gene data show CDR1 as LNHDA and CDR2 as SQIVND (reference sequence). The CDR3 totals 12 residues. The CDR3, as DNA: TGTGCCAGTAGTATGGCGACTGGCGGCTACACCTTC. It specifies CASSMATGGYTF.

The chain recombines TRBV6-6 with TRBJ2-1; TRBD2 matches at 11 bases. The V gene's germline CDR1 is MNHNY and CDR2 SVGAGI (reference sequence). V was clipped by 8 bases and J by 13 bases; unmatched bases: 16. This CDR3 has 15 amino acids. CDR3 residues: CASGVRISGGAGQFF. The CDR3 nucleotides read TGTGCCAGCGGCGTCAGGATTAGCGGGGGGGCGGGACAGTTCTTC.

A single count supports this clone. V usage is TRBV4-1 and J usage is TRBJ2-1; 7 bases map to TRBD1. CDR3 length: 14 amino acids. CDR1 and CDR2 (germline): MGHRA, YSYEKL. Germline trimming cut 3 bases from V and 5 bases from J; bases unmatched to any gene: 4. This chain's CDR3 is CASSHPDRDNEQFF. The DNA of the CDR3 is TGCGCCAGCAGCCATCCCGACAGGGACAATGAGCAGTTCTTC.

The rearrangement joins TRBV5-1 to TRBJ2-2, with TRBD1 matching over 9 bases. Germline assignment: CDR1 SGHRS and CDR2 YFSETQ. The V gene end was trimmed by 4 bases and the J gene end by 4 bases; junction bases not matched to a gene: 8. The CDR3 sequence is 16 residues long. The CDR3 sequence is CASSATGGPFTGELFF. CDR3 bases: TGCGCCAGCAGCGCTACAGGGGGCCCTTTCACCGGGGAGCTGTTTTTT.

This chain links TRBV20-1 with TRBJ1-1; D uncertain. Trimming left V 3 bases short and J 0 bases short, with 2 bases between. The CDR3 is 11 residues long. CDR1 and CDR2 (germline): DFQATT, SNEGSKA (reference sequence). CDR3 coding DNA: TGCAGTGCTAGCTTGAACACTGAAGCTTTCTTT. It is translated as CSASLNTEAFF.

The rearrangement joins TRBV6-1 to TRBJ1-2; 11 bases line up with TRBD1. CDR1 and CDR2 from the germline V gene are MNHNS and SASEGT. This CDR3 region has 15 residues. V lost 3 bases and J lost 7; bases outside the gene matches: 7. CDR3 sequence (DNA): TGTGCCAGCAGTGAGCCGGGACAGGGGGAGGGTGGCTACACCTTC. Translation gives CASSEPGQGEGGYTF.

As for this clone: The junction departs from the called germline gene at one end, perhaps through a read error. This chain uses TRBV5-1 with TRBJ2-1, with 7 bases that match TRBD1. The V gene's germline CDR1 is SGHRS and CDR2 YFSETQ. This CDR3 has 15 amino acids. The CDR3 loop reads CASSLGQYNYNEQFF. The CDR3 DNA is TGCGCCAGCAGTTTGGGACAGTACAACTACAATGAGCAGTTCTTC.

This clone has more than one count but fewer than ten. This chain uses TRBV6-5 with TRBJ2-3, with a weak D call TRBD2 (6 bases). Germline V gene data show CDR1 as MNHEY and CDR2 as SVGAGI. CDR3 length: 14 amino acids. With 6 bases removed from V and 3 bases from J, the gap between germline ends came to 13 bases. The chain's CDR3 is CASSYRGGTDTQYF. The CDR3 DNA reads as TGTGCCAGCAGCTACCGAGGAGGGACAGATACGCAGTATTTT.

The chain couples TRBV4-2 to TRBJ2-7; 7 positions match TRBD2. The germline CDR1 and CDR2 sequences are LGHNA and YNFKEQ. This CDR3 is 16 amino acids long. Losses at the gene ends were 0 bases for V and 3 bases for J; bases not matched to a gene: 8. In nucleotides, the CDR3 is TGTGCCAGCAGCCAAGATAGGAGCGGGGCCCTCTACGAGCAGTACTTC. Encoded protein: CASSQDRSGALYEQYF.

V gene TRBV11-2 combines with J gene TRBJ1-1; D is ambiguous. Germline assignment: CDR1 SGHAT and CDR2 FQNNGV. With 6 bases removed from V and 0 bases from J, the gap between germline ends came to 11 bases. The length of the CDR3 is 14 residues. The CDR3 sequence is CASSAGWMNTEAFF. In DNA, the CDR3 is TGTGCCAGCAGTGCAGGTTGGATGAACACTGAAGCTTTCTTT.